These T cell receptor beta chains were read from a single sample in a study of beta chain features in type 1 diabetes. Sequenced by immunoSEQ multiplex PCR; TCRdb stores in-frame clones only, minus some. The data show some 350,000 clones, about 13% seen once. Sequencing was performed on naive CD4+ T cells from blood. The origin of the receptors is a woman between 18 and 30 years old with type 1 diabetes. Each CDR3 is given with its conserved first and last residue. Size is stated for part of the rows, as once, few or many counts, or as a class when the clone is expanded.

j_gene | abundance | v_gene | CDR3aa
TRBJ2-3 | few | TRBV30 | CAWSVGTKGRDTQYF
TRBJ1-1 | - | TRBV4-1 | CASSRARQGMNTEAFF
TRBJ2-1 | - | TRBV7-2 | CASTAYGGDYNEQFF
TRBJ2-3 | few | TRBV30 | CAWTGGWADTQYF
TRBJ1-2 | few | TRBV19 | CASSITAQLLNYGYTF
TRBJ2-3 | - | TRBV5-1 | CASSLGYQGGGTDTQYF
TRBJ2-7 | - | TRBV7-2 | CASSPRDEQYF
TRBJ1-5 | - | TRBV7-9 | CASSLQGAEPQHF
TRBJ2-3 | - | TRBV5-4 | CASSWASGMEDTQYF
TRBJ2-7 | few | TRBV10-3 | CAIRGTSGSLEQYF
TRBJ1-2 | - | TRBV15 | CATSRDQGGLYGYTF
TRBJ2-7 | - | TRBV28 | CASWDSGTYEQYF
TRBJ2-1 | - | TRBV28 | CASSLDFLSTYNEQFF
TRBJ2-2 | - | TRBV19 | CASSIYRGIMGELFF
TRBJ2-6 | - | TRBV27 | CASSTRGANVLTF
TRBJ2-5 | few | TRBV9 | CASSVAALGGRETQYF
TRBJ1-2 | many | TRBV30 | CAWTTGGYGYTF
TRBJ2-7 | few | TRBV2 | CASSRDTFYEQYF
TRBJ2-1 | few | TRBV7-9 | CASRPDWGNSYNEQFF
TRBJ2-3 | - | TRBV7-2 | CASSSAGRGHSSTDTQYF
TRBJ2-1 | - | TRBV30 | CAWSVSLAGVNIGEQFF
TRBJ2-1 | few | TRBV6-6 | CASSTPGLGVNEQFF
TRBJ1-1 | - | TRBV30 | CAWTGNGAEAFF
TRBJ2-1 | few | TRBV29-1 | CSVERRLGPFEQFF
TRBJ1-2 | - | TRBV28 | CASRPHGTPTYGYTF